This T cell receptor beta chain was retrieved from a study of CD8 T cells in ankylosing spondylitis. CDR3 length: 16 amino acids. Germline V gene lookup returns CDR1 SQVTM and CDR2 ANQGSEA. The ends lost 1 base at V and 4 bases at J; junction bases unmatched: 10. Comment on this clonotype: This may be a read error: a much more frequent sequence differs by one nucleotide.

TCRdb passed the 5' RACE reads through MiXCR, listing each CDR3 protein once. Of about 130,000 distinct CDR3 sequences listed, roughly 8.8% are singletons. The chain employs TRBV29-1 and TRBJ2-7; 10 bases fit TRBD2. The TCR was taken from a male donor with ankylosing spondylitis or in good health (not recorded which). The sample taken for sequencing was blood, either unsorted or a sorted T cell fraction (not recorded which). The CDR3 DNA reads as TGCAGCGTTGAAGCGGTGCTAGCGGGAGATTTTTACGAGCAGTACTTC. This translates into CSVEAVLAGDFYEQYF.